These T cell receptor beta chains were read from a single sample in a study of PD-L1 blockade in urothelial cancer. Method: immunoSEQ multiplex PCR; TCRdb's copy keeps in-frame clones and lacks some. Seen here are roughly 39,000 clones, approximately 90% observed once, and the top ten hold roughly 12%. The sample consisted of PBMCs, taken around atezolizumab (anti-PD-L1) treatment. These receptors all stem from a woman between 55 and 75 years old with urothelial cancer. Both conserved end residues are part of each CDR3. A D gene is named only where the DNA matches it firmly.

d_call	j_call	v_call	cdr3_aa
TRBD2	TRBJ2-1	TRBV5-6	CASSLSLAGVNNEQFF
.	TRBJ2-3	TRBV9	CASSVGTTTDTQYF
.	TRBJ1-5	TRBV27	CASSSTVQHASNQPQHF
TRBD2	TRBJ2-7	TRBV19	CASSPSGTSGSYEQYF
.	TRBJ2-2	TRBV5-1	CASSSQGSKGELFF
TRBD1	TRBJ1-2	TRBV5-1	CASSLGQGAQGYTF
.	TRBJ1-5	TRBV6-6	CASSSGSGNQPQHF
.	TRBJ2-7	TRBV19	CASSIDGVSGEQYF
.	TRBJ2-1	TRBV2	CASRGVGVGNEQFF
TRBD1	TRBJ1-2	TRBV28	CASSFLGQGLSGYTF
.	TRBJ2-3	TRBV6-5	CASSYGFGNTQYF
TRBD1	TRBJ1-3	TRBV14	CASSRRTGAIGNTIYF
.	TRBJ2-1	TRBV5-1	CASSRGSISYNEQFF
.	TRBJ2-7	TRBV29-1	CSVEEGDFGYEQYF
TRBD2	TRBJ2-1	TRBV11-3	CASSYGTSGAINEQFF
.	TRBJ2-1	TRBV9	CASSPSPSGYNEQFF
.	TRBJ1-2	TRBV7-3	CASSPSPTGTYGYTF
TRBD2	TRBJ2-1	TRBV6-5	CASSELAGGHNEQFF
.	TRBJ1-1	TRBV5-6	CASSLVDVVGGSGAEAFF
TRBD2	TRBJ2-1	TRBV28	CASSFTREGISNEQFF
.	TRBJ2-3	TRBV7-2	CASSTSTDTQYF
.	TRBJ2-1	TRBV7-3	CASSLRPDSLYNEQFF
TRBD1	TRBJ2-3	TRBV7-9	CASSLGDRGFDTQYF
TRBD2	TRBJ2-7	TRBV7-9	CASSFRSGRPGAGEQYF
TRBD1	TRBJ2-1	TRBV7-8	CASSLLGTGIQRSEQFF
TRBD1	TRBJ2-2	TRBV28	CASRPVPGTGSGELFF
TRBD1	TRBJ1-4	TRBV5-1	CASSFQGASSEKLFF
.	TRBJ2-5	TRBV11-2	CASSLEAAQETQYF